Detailed here is one T cell receptor (beta chain). Repertoires were generated with immunoSEQ multiplex PCR, while TCRdb's copy carries only in-frame clones and drops some. The sample holds approximately 160,000 clones, 87% seen once. J lost 5 bases, V lost 5 bases, and 7 bases had no gene match. The CDR3 spans 14 residues. Germline CDR1 is MNHEY and CDR2 is SVGAGI. The sample originates from a study of T cell responses to AZD1222 COVID-19 vaccine. This specimen was peripheral blood, taken on day 0 of AZD1222 vaccination. This TCR derives from an adult in good health. The gene calls are TRBV6-5 and TRBJ1-1, with 8 bases identical to TRBD1. DNA of the CDR3: TGTGCCAGCAGTACCGGGACAGGCCTTACTGAAGCTTTCTTT. Encoded protein: CASSTGTGLTEAFF.